These T cell receptor beta chains were read from a single sample in a study of beta chain features in type 1 diabetes. Sequencing was performed with immunoSEQ multiplex PCR; in TCRdb, only in-frame clones are kept and a portion is missing. The data hold under 20,000 clones, with roughly 44% observed a single time. Sample: stem cell memory CD4+ T cells from blood. These TCRs come from a woman aged 40-49 years in good health. CDR3s include the opening cysteine and the closing phenylalanine or tryptophan. D genes are given only for firm matches. Size tells how often a clone was seen (once, few, many) or the class of an expanded clone, and some rows leave it out.

- TRBJ2-7 - TRBV18 TGTGCCAGCTCACCACCATCCATCCCCGGTGGGCAGTACTTC CASSPPSIPGGQYF
TRBD1 TRBJ1-2 - TRBV7-6 TGTGCCAGCAGCTTAACCCCGGCCGGACAGGCGGCTGGCTACACCTTC CASSLTPAGQAAGYTF
- TRBJ2-1 few TRBV5-6 TGTGCCAGCAGCTTCAGGGTGGGGGCGTACAATGAGCAGTTCTTC CASSFRVGAYNEQFF
- TRBJ1-6 - TRBV4-3 TGCGCCAGCAGCCAAGATCAAGTGGGTTCGGGGGATTCACCCCTCCACTTT CASSQDQVGSGDSPLHF
TRBD1 TRBJ2-2 few TRBV5-6 TGTGCCAGCAGCTTGGAAGACAGGGCCGGGGAGCTGTTTTTT CASSLEDRAGELFF
TRBD2 TRBJ2-5 few TRBV9 TGTGCCAGCAGCGTAGATGCTAGCGGGGGGATCCAAGAGACCCAGTACTTC CASSVDASGGIQETQYF
TRBD1 TRBJ1-5 few TRBV2 TGTGCCAGCAGGGACAGGGGGCTCACAGGACAGCCCCAGCATTTT CASRDRGLTGQPQHF
TRBD1 TRBJ1-2 - TRBV5-6 TGTGCCAGCAGCTTGCGGGTGGGACAGGGGTTGGATGGCTACACCTTC CASSLRVGQGLDGYTF
- TRBJ2-2 - TRBV10-2 TGCGCCGGGCAGACCAACACCGGGGAGCTGTTTTTT CAGQTNTGELFF
TRBD1 TRBJ2-7 - TRBV7-9 TGTGCCAGCAGCCGGGACAGGGGATACGAGCAGTACTTC CASSRDRGYEQYF
- TRBJ1-1 - TRBV5-1 TGCGCCAGCAGCTTGGCCAGGAAGGGGCCCACTGAAGCTTTCTTT CASSLARKGPTEAFF
TRBD1 TRBJ1-2 - TRBV5-4 TGTGCCAGCAGCCCGGACAGGGGGGATAACTATGGCTACACCTTC CASSPDRGDNYGYTF
TRBD1 TRBJ1-4 - TRBV7-9 TGTGCCAGCAGCTTAGCGACAGGGGCTTATAATGAAAAACTGTTTTTT CASSLATGAYNEKLFF
- TRBJ2-5 - TRBV5-6 TGTGCCAGCAGCAAGGACAACCAAGAGACCCAGTACTTC CASSKDNQETQYF
TRBD2 TRBJ2-2 - TRBV7-2 TGTGCCAGCAGCACCGCCCCTTTGCGGGGGGTTTACCGGTGGGAGCTGTTGTTT CASSTAPLRGVYRWELLF
TRBD2 TRBJ2-7 once TRBV9 TGTGCCAGCAGCGATCCGCAAACCGGGACTAGTATCTACGAGCAGTACTTC CASSDPQTGTSIYEQYF
- TRBJ1-6 few TRBV14 TGTGCCAGCAGCCGAAGACAGTATAATTCACCCCTCCACTTT CASSRRQYNSPLHF
TRBD1 TRBJ1-5 - TRBV10-3 TGTGCCATCAGTGAGGGAGAGGGGACAGCTGGCAATCAGCCCCAGCATTTT CAISEGEGTAGNQPQHF
- TRBJ2-7 - TRBV18 TGTGCCAGCTCACCACCCCGGGGAGACGAGCAGTACTTC CASSPPRGDEQYF
TRBD1 TRBJ1-5 - TRBV2 TGTGCCAGCAGGGGCAGGACAGGGGGTGCTCAGCCCCAGCATTTT CASRGRTGGAQPQHF
TRBD2 TRBJ2-7 - TRBV7-8 TGTGCCAGCAGCCTTATGTTTCTAGCGGGCAACGAGCAGTACTTC CASSLMFLAGNEQYF
- TRBJ2-3 medium-sized TRBV7-9 TGTGCCAGCAGCTTAGCCTATCGCATTCCGCAGTATTTT CASSLAYRIPQYF
TRBD2 TRBJ2-7 - TRBV11-2 TGTGCCAGCTTCGACAGGGCTAGCGGGGGGGCAATCAGGTACGAGCAGTACTTC CASFDRASGGAIRYEQYF
- TRBJ2-6 - TRBV5-5 TGTGCCAGCAGCTCCTTTACCCTACCTGGGGCCAACGTCCTGACTTTC CASSSFTLPGANVLTF
TRBD1 TRBJ1-5 - TRBV5-1 TGCGCCAGCAGCGTCCCCGGGACAGGCAATCAGCCCCAGCATTTT CASSVPGTGNQPQHF
- TRBJ1-4 - TRBV2 TGTGCCAGCAGAGCAGGAACAACTAATGAAAAACTGTTTTTT CASRAGTTNEKLFF
- TRBJ1-5 once TRBV7-9 TGTGCCAGCAGCTTAGGGGGGGGCGCTCAGCCCCAGCATTTT CASSLGGGAQPQHF
TRBD2 TRBJ2-3 - TRBV27 TGTGCCAGCAGTTTTTGGATTAGCGGGGGCTTTAGCACAGATACGCAGTATTTT CASSFWISGGFSTDTQYF
TRBD1 TRBJ2-1 - TRBV5-4 TGTGCCAGCAGCACCGGGACAGGGACTTACAATGAGCAGTTCTTC CASSTGTGTYNEQFF
TRBD1 TRBJ1-6 few TRBV4-3 TGCGCCAGCAGCCAAGGACAGGGGAATCATTCACCCCTCCACTTT CASSQGQGNHSPLHF
- TRBJ2-7 - TRBV11-3 TGTGCCAGCAGCTCTAGTCCCCCCACCGAGCAGTACTTC CASSSSPPTEQYF
TRBD2 TRBJ2-3 - TRBV6-4 TGTGCCAGCAGTGCGACTAGCGGGGGCGACACGCAGTATTTT CASSATSGGDTQYF
TRBD2 TRBJ2-1 few TRBV29-1 TGCAGCGTTGTTTCCGGGACTAGCGGGGGGGCCGTTACGGGTGAGCAGTTCTTC CSVVSGTSGGAVTGEQFF
- TRBJ2-3 - TRBV18 TGTGCCAGCTCACTTCGGATGCTTACCCCCAAGGGGACGGATCTCGGGACTAGCACAGATACGCAGTATTTT CASSLRMLTPKGTDLGTSTDTQYF
- TRBJ2-1 - TRBV19 TGTGCCAGTAGACCGGTGCGGGCAGGGGCTCCGGACTCCTACAATGAGCAGTTCTTC CASRPVRAGAPDSYNEQFF
TRBD1 TRBJ2-3 - TRBV6-1 TGTGCCAGCAGGGCCGGACAGGGCACAGATACGCAGTATTTT CASRAGQGTDTQYF
TRBD1 TRBJ1-1 - TRBV9 TGTGCCAGCAGCTTACGACAGGGGCTAGATCACACTGAAGCTTTCTTT CASSLRQGLDHTEAFF
- TRBJ1-2 - TRBV6-6 TGTGCCAGCAGCCCCGCCAGGGACTATGGCTACACCTTC CASSPARDYGYTF
- TRBJ1-4 - TRBV10-3 TGTGCCATCAGTGAGCGGGGATCTAATGAAAAACTGTTTTTT CAISERGSNEKLFF
TRBD1 TRBJ1-6 few TRBV18 TGTGCCAGCTCACCAGGACAGGGGGTTAATTCACCCCTCCACTTT CASSPGQGVNSPLHF
- TRBJ2-7 - TRBV5-8 TGTGCCAGCAGCCGGCGAGCAGGGTGGGGCGAGCAGTACTTC CASSRRAGWGEQYF
- TRBJ1-3 - TRBV2 TGTGCCAGCAGTGACGGACTCTCTGGAAACACCATATATTTT CASSDGLSGNTIYF
- TRBJ1-2 - TRBV6-1 TGTGCCAGCAGTGAAACTTTAGCGGCCCGATCCGGTGGCTACACCTTC CASSETLAARSGGYTF
TRBD2 TRBJ2-3 - TRBV4-1 TGCGCCAGCAGCCAATTCTCCGTAGACGGGGGGTGGGGGAGTACGCAGTATTTT CASSQFSVDGGWGSTQYF
- TRBJ2-5 - TRBV11-2 TGTGCCAGCAGCTTTCGTCTCTCCCAAGAGACCCAGTACTTC CASSFRLSQETQYF
TRBD1 TRBJ1-6 few TRBV2 TGTGCCAGCAGCGCGACAGGGGCGAATTCACCCCTCCACTTT CASSATGANSPLHF
- TRBJ1-6 - TRBV18 TGTGCCAGCTCACCCGCTCAGTCCTATAATTCACCCCTCCACTTT CASSPAQSYNSPLHF
- TRBJ2-3 - TRBV6-5 TGTGCCAGCAGTTACTCTAGCTGGGATACGCAGTATTTT CASSYSSWDTQYF
- TRBJ2-2 few TRBV14 TGTGCCAGCAGCCCGGCGATCAGGGGCGGGGAGCTGTTTTTT CASSPAIRGGELFF
- TRBJ2-7 few TRBV6-1 TGTGCCAGCAGTGAACTCGGGGTCGGGGTGGTCTACGAGCAGTACTTC CASSELGVGVVYEQYF